This TCR beta chain was profiled in a study of metastatic and nonmetastatic thyroid tumors. Looking at the study overall: Malignant thyroid and benign thyroid patients provided blood and tumor or nodule tissue whose repertoires were compared.

Authors' processing steps: A classifier of distant metastasis in papillary thyroid cancer was built from CDR3 differences (across clinicopathological groups). TCRdb re-called clones via MiXCR from the PCR reads. TCRdb's processing, not the authors', yielded these V and J calls. The sample has 40,000 to 55,000 clones; roughly 18% are singletons. General study points: Reports indicated that malignant thyroid tumors showed significantly higher TCR beta diversity than benign nodules did, in blood and tumor.

The table lists this clone with a few counts. The target antigen is unknown. Each patient came to thyroid surgery without any prior treatment (of any kind). The ends lost 6 bases at V and 5 bases at J; junction bases unmatched: 8. Germline CDR1 reads ENHRY; CDR2 reads SYGVKD. The CDR3 contains 14 residues. Sequenced input: blood. The receptor was isolated from a female donor with papillary thyroid cancer or a benign thyroid nodule (not recorded which). Some clones in this sample may be carry-over from other donors' samples. This chain joins TRBV10-3 and TRBJ2-7, with TRBD2 matching 9 bases. CDR3 sequence (DNA): TGTGCCATCAGCGATAGCGGGAGAACCCACGAGCAGTACTTC. This translates into CAISDSGRTHEQYF.